This entry lists 6 T cell receptor beta chains sequenced from one sample in a study of blood T cells in healthy people across ages. Next came a second PCR, run for about 7 to 12 cycles, which used a sample-barcoded 5' primer along with a J-beta primer mix. TCRdb called the 5' RACE reads again in MiXCR, with one record for every CDR3 protein. There are about 1,800,000 distinct CDR3 sequences in the sample; over 25% occur only once, and 6.5% to 8.5% lies in the top ten. Sequencing input: blood. The receptors were sampled from a young woman in good health.

V and J are TRBV12-3 or TRBV12-4 and TRBJ2-5, with D perhaps assigned TRBD1 or TRBD2 (5 bases each). V gave up 5 bases and J gave up 7 bases, with 17 bases separating them. There are 14 residues in the CDR3. The CDR3 DNA reads TGTGCCAGCAGTACAGTGGCAGGGAGAGGGACCCAGTACTTC. Protein product: CASSTVAGRGTQYF.

The V gene is TRBV7-2, the J gene TRBJ2-7, with no clear D. Germline CDR1 is SGHTA and CDR2 is FQGNSA. The CDR3 totals 14 residues. V was pared by 6 bases and J by 3 bases, with 15 bases between. The CDR3 spells CASRPDGQSYEQYF. In nucleotides, the CDR3 is TGTGCCAGCAGACCCGACGGGCAGAGCTACGAGCAGTACTTC. Looking up the rest from reference TRBV7-2 and TRBJ2-7 gives the full variable domain: GAGVSQSPSNKVTEKGKDVELRCDPISGHTALYWYRQSLGQGLEFLIYFQGNSAPDKSGLPSDRFSAERTGGSVSTLTIQRTQQEDSAVYLCASRPDGQSYEQYFGPGTRLTVT.

The J gene is TRBJ2-7, the V gene TRBV5-1, with 7 bases that match TRBD2. The V segment lost 2 bases and the J segment 3 bases; nucleotides outside the gene matches: 5. The CDR3 sequence is 14 residues long. The germline V gene encodes CDR1 SGHRS and CDR2 YFSETQ. CDR3 region: CASSFEGGLYEQYF. The CDR3 nucleotides read TGCGCCAGCAGCTTCGAGGGAGGGCTCTACGAGCAGTACTTC.

The rearrangement uses TRBV28 and TRBJ2-5, with D maybe TRBD2 (6 bases). The J call is in doubt because the DNA end fits TRBJ2-7 better. Looked up from germline, CDR1 is MDHEN and CDR2 is SYDVKM. The CDR3 length is 16 residues. CDR3 DNA sequence: TGTGCCAGCCGTACCGGAGGGGCATCCATGACCATCGAGCAGTACTTC. Translated, it gives CASRTGGASMTIEQYF.

This chain connects TRBV28 to TRBJ1-1, with D uncertain. The germline V gene encodes CDR1 MDHEN and CDR2 SYDVKM. V was shortened by 1 base and J by 0 bases, with 15 bases between the two germline ends. This CDR3 comprises 17 residues. For the CDR3, the DNA is TGTGCCAGCAGTTTATCCCCAAATACACCGATGAACACTGAAGCTTTCTTT. Protein sequence: CASSLSPNTPMNTEAFF.

To note about this clonotype: One end of the junction does not line up with germline, which may come from a read error. The J gene is TRBJ1-5, the V gene TRBV7-2; D gene unclear. The germline CDR1 and CDR2 sequences are SGHTA and FQGNSA. The CDR3 covers 16 residues. The DNA for the CDR3 is TGTGCCAGCAGCTTAGAGAGCCACTATAGCAATCAGCCTCAGCATTTT. Amino acid sequence: CASSLESHYSNQPQHF.